One sample yielded the 17 T cell receptor beta chains listed below, sequenced in a study of blood T cells in healthy people across ages. Alongside a J-beta primer mix, a sample-barcoded 5' primer served in a second PCR lasting about 7 to 12 cycles. Via MiXCR, TCRdb re-called the 5' RACE reads, giving one row per CDR3 protein. The profile shows 700,000 or so distinct CDR3 sequences, 40% to 50% of them singletons. Material for sequencing was blood. These TCRs come from an elderly man in good health.

The chain has TRBV6-1 and TRBJ2-1; a possible D gene is TRBD1 (6 bases). The germline gives CDR1 MNHNS, CDR2 SASEGT. Deletions cut 4 bases from V and 9 bases from J, with 13 bases between. The length of the CDR3 is 13 residues. The CDR3 is CASSGRDTLEQFF. The CDR3, as DNA: TGTGCCAGCAGTGGAAGGGACACCCTTGAGCAGTTCTTC.

This chain uses TRBV7-9 with TRBJ2-1; 7 nucleotides match TRBD1. Germline trimming cut 0 bases from V and 10 bases from J; bases unmatched to any gene: 15. Germline V gives CDR1 SEHNR, CDR2 FQNEAQ (reference sequence). The CDR3 runs to 17 residues. The CDR3 region has the DNA TGTGCCAGCAGCTTAGCGTCCGAGACGGGGACAGCATACGAGCAGTTCTTC. The encoded protein is CASSLASETGTAYEQFF.

As to this clonotype: This may be a read error: a much more frequent sequence differs by one nucleotide. This chain links TRBV3-1 with TRBJ2-7; D assignment may be TRBD1 or TRBD2 (6 bases each). In germline, CDR1 is LGHDT, CDR2 YNNKEL (reference sequence). The CDR3 contains 15 residues. With 6 bases removed from V and 1 base from J, the gap between germline ends came to 16 bases. CDR3 DNA sequence: TGTGCCAGCAGACAAAGGGGGGCCTCTTCCTACGAGCAGTACTTC. Protein product: CASRQRGASSYEQYF.

V usage is TRBV5-1 and J usage is TRBJ2-3; the D gene is possibly TRBD2 (6 bases). The germline V and J ends were trimmed by 0 bases and 4 bases, with 15 bases remaining between them. The CDR3 extends over 16 amino acids. Germline-derived CDR1 and CDR2 are SGHRS and YFSETQ. Here the CDR3 reads CASSLGLTRTADTQYF. The CDR3 DNA reads TGCGCCAGCAGCTTGGGCCTGACTAGAACCGCAGATACGCAGTATTTT.

As concerns this clonotype: A read error may explain this, as a much larger clone is one base away. The chain recombines TRBV29-1 with TRBJ2-1; D perhaps matches TRBD2 (6 bases). Germline CDR1 is SQVTM and CDR2 is ANQGSEA. CDR3 length: 13 amino acids. CDR3 sequence (DNA): TGCGGCGTTGCGGTGGGGACTGGTTATGAGCAGTTCTTC. It specifies CGVAVGTGYEQFF.

The rearrangement uses TRBV7-8 and TRBJ2-5; possibly TRBD2 for D (5 bases). The better agreement between TRBJ2-7 and the DNA end casts doubt on the J call. Per germline, CDR1 SGHVS and CDR2 FQNEAQ. The CDR3 runs to 17 residues. This CDR3 is CASSLRDYPSHSYEQYF. Here the CDR3 DNA reads TGTGCCAGCAGCCTACGAGACTATCCCAGTCACTCCTACGAGCAGTACTTC.

This sequence joins TRBV4-2 and TRBJ1-6; D remains unclear. The CDR3 contains 15 residues. Germline V gene lookup returns CDR1 LGHNA and CDR2 YNFKEQ. Trimming stripped 0 bases from V and 5 bases from J, with 8 bases between. The CDR3 region is CASSQDGDNNSPLHF. Here the CDR3 DNA reads TGTGCCAGCAGCCAAGATGGAGACAATAATTCACCCCTCCACTTT.

In the case of this clonotype: The junction shows a germline mismatch at one end, possibly a read error. V gene TRBV5-6 combines with J gene TRBJ2-1; no reliable D call. The CDR3 has 16 amino acids. CDR1 SGHDT and CDR2 YYEEEE come from the germline V gene. CDR3: CASTLSVGPEYNEQFF. CDR3 nucleotide sequence: TGTGCCAGCACCTTGAGTGTAGGGCCGGAATACAATGAGCAGTTCTTC.

In its sample, this clonotype was seen a few times. The chain couples TRBV10-3 to TRBJ1-4, with 10 bases lining up with TRBD1. Germline V gene data show CDR1 as ENHRY and CDR2 as SYGVKD. The CDR3 is 15 amino acids. V gave up 2 bases and J gave up 5 bases; unmatched junction bases: 2. The CDR3 DNA follows: TGTGCCATCAGTGAGCCGGGACAGGGGAATGAAAAACTGTTTTTT. Translated: CAISEPGQGNEKLFF.

The rearrangement uses TRBV19 and TRBJ2-5, with 9 bases aligning to TRBD1. The CDR3 is 15 amino acids. Germline-derived CDR1 and CDR2 are LNHDA and SQIVND (reference sequence). With V trimmed by 8 bases and J by 2 bases, 9 bases remained unmatched. CDR3 coding DNA: TGTGCCAGTTCGAAACAGGGGGCGACACAAGAGACCCAGTACTTC. Its translation is CASSKQGATQETQYF.

This clonotype was counted a single time. The chain has TRBV3-1 and TRBJ1-2; D remains ambiguous. The CDR3 totals 13 residues. Between the trimmed V and J ends, which lost 4 bases and 4 bases, there was a span of 10 bases. Germline V gene sequence: CDR1 LGHDT, CDR2 YNNKEL (reference sequence). The CDR3 loop reads CASSLTTTYGYTF. In DNA form, the CDR3 reads TGTGCCAGCAGCCTGACTACTACCTATGGCTACACCTTC.

This clonotype was seen just once. The chain has TRBV12-3 or TRBV12-4 and TRBJ2-5; 10 nucleotides agree with TRBD2. This CDR3 has 16 residues. Trimming removed 3 bases from V and 11 bases from J; junction bases left unmatched: 15. The CDR3 loop is CASSFLLAGRYNEQYF. The CDR3 bases are TGTGCCAGCAGTTTCCTACTAGCGGGAAGGTACAATGAGCAGTACTTC.

The rearrangement uses TRBV9 and TRBJ2-1, with 8 bases identical to TRBD1. The CDR3 runs 15 residues. V lost 3 bases and J lost 4; bases outside the gene matches: 6. Germline-derived CDR1 and CDR2 are SGDLS and YYNGEE. This CDR3 is CASSARDRSYNEQFF. Here the CDR3 DNA reads TGTGCCAGCAGCGCCCGGGACAGGAGTTACAATGAGCAGTTCTTC. The variable domain in full, completed from reference TRBV9 and TRBJ2-1, reads DSGVTQTPKHLITATGQRVTLRCSPRSGDLSVYWYQQSLDQGLQFLIQYYNGEERAKGNILERFSAQQFPDLHSELNLSSLELGDSALYFCASSARDRSYNEQFFGPGTRLTVL.

This chain joins TRBV30 and TRBJ2-7; 9 bases are shared with TRBD1. The CDR3 loop spans 14 amino acids. CDR1 GTSNPN and CDR2 SVGIG come from the germline V gene (reference sequence). Trimming at V came to 2 bases and at J to 6 bases, leaving 8 bases not matched to a gene. The DNA for the CDR3 is TGTGCCTGGAGTCCGCCGGGGACAGGGAGCGAGCAGTACTTC. Its protein is CAWSPPGTGSEQYF. Full variable domain (outside the CDR3, taken from reference TRBV30 and TRBJ2-7): SQTIHQWPATLVQPVGSPLSLECTVEGTSNPNLYWYRQAAGRGLQLLFYSVGIGQISSEVPQNLSASRPQDRQFILSSKKLLLSDSGFYLCAWSPPGTGSEQYFGPGTRLTVT.

Only a few counts were recorded for this clonotype. This chain uses TRBV7-2 with TRBJ2-1; 9 nucleotides align to TRBD1. The length of the CDR3 is 17 residues. Germline V gives CDR1 SGHTA, CDR2 FQGNSA. V lost 5 bases to trimming and J lost 7 bases; unmatched junction nucleotides: 15. Here the CDR3 reads CASSPRVRGQGKNEQFF. CDR3 nucleotides: TGTGCCAGCAGCCCTAGGGTCCGGGGACAGGGAAAGAATGAGCAGTTCTTC.

The sample holds a few counts of this clonotype. The rearrangement uses TRBV7-2 and TRBJ2-1; a possible D gene is TRBD1 (6 bases). Germline V gene lookup returns CDR1 SGHTA and CDR2 FQGNSA. This CDR3 region has 16 residues. V was cut by 5 bases and J by 3 bases, with 17 bases left in between. The CDR3 DNA reads as TGTGCCAGCAGCCTCGTAGGGACACAGAGCTACAATGAGCAGTTCTTC. Amino acids: CASSLVGTQSYNEQFF.

The chain is built from TRBV9 and TRBJ1-1; no reliable D call. Per germline, CDR1 SGDLS and CDR2 YYNGEE. The V end lost 4 bases, the J end lost 4 bases, and 17 bases lay between the germline ends. The CDR3 consists of 15 residues. CDR3 protein: CASSSQVRGVTEAFF. The DNA for the CDR3 is TGTGCCAGCAGCAGCCAGGTGCGTGGTGTCACTGAAGCTTTCTTT. Looking up the rest from reference TRBV9 and TRBJ1-1 gives the full variable domain: DSGVTQTPKHLITATGQRVTLRCSPRSGDLSVYWYQQSLDQGLQFLIQYYNGEERAKGNILERFSAQQFPDLHSELNLSSLELGDSALYFCASSSQVRGVTEAFFGQGTRLTVV.